This TCR beta chain was captured in a study of T cell changes during pregnancy in multiple sclerosis. Unmatched junction bases numbered 8, after V lost 6 bases and J lost 5 bases. Germline CDR1 SGHTA, CDR2 FQGNSA. This CDR3 is built from 15 residues. Sequencing used immunoSEQ multiplex PCR; TCRdb keeps in-frame clones, though not all of them. The table records some 20,000 clones, 88% of them present only once. Source: CD4+ T cells from peripheral blood mononuclear cells, taken in the first trimester of pregnancy. The V call is TRBV7-2, the J call TRBJ2-3; 10 nucleotides line up with TRBD2. This TCR derives from a female donor in good health, enrolled as a control in a pregnancy study. As DNA, the CDR3 is TGTGCCAGCAGTCCGGGAGCTAGCGGGAGAGATACGCAGTATTTT. The encoded protein is CASSPGASGRDTQYF.